These 4 T cell receptor beta chains came from one sample sequenced in a study of cytomegalovirus exposure and HLA in healthy donors. The PCR employed 60 Vbeta primers together with 13 Jbeta primers. The assay was immunoSEQ multiplex PCR, and TCRdb's table has in-frame clones only and misses some. The data contain roughly 240,000 clones, around 80% of them singletons. Sequencing was carried out using PBMCs. The receptors derive from a boy aged 5 to 17 in good health and CMV-seronegative.

The chain combines TRBV27 with TRBJ1-2; TRBD1 matches at 7 bases. The germline gives CDR1 MNHEY, CDR2 SMNVEV (reference sequence). The CDR3 consists of 15 residues. With 9 bases clipped from V and 8 bases from J, the junction kept 18 bases outside the gene matches. CDR3 loop: CARYFTGARFGGYTF. Here the CDR3 DNA reads TGTGCCAGGTACTTTACAGGGGCACGGTTTGGGGGCTACACCTTC.

This clone was picked up a small number of times. V is TRBV6-1 and J is TRBJ2-7, with 16 bases fitting TRBD2. The germline V gene encodes CDR1 MNHNS and CDR2 SASEGT. The CDR3 runs to 18 residues. Unmatched junction bases numbered 12, after V lost 4 bases and J lost 6 bases. Here the CDR3 reads CASSVKGGLAGGPPEQYF. In DNA, the CDR3 is TGTGCCAGCAGTGTTAAGGGGGGACTAGCGGGGGGGCCTCCCGAGCAGTACTTC.

This clone was seen just once. The J gene is TRBJ2-5, the V gene TRBV18, with D possibly TRBD1 on 6 matching bases. The CDR3 is made up of 17 amino acids. Trimming left V 2 bases short and J 5 bases short, with 21 bases between. Germline CDR1 reads KGHSH; CDR2 reads LQKENI. CDR3 bases: TGTGCCAGCTCACCAGGCTCAGGCAGGGGAGAAGGGGAGACCCAGTACTTC. Its translation: CASSPGSGRGEGETQYF.

V is TRBV5-6 and J is TRBJ1-6; 8 nucleotides agree with TRBD1. The germline gives CDR1 SGHDT, CDR2 YYEEEE. Trimming took 1 base from V and 3 from J; bases not matched to a gene: 6. The CDR3 is made up of 17 amino acids. CDR3 in amino acids: CASSLLAGQGYNSPLHF. In nucleotides, the CDR3 is TGTGCCAGCAGCTTGTTGGCCGGACAGGGCTATAATTCACCCCTCCACTTT.